This TCR beta chain was observed in a study of cytomegalovirus exposure and HLA in healthy donors. Whole-study findings and limits: It was assumed in the presence/absence analyses that sequencing depth was roughly uniform across donors. Altogether, 170 or so TCR beta chains were recorded as cytomegalovirus-associated.

60 Vbeta and 13 Jbeta primers were used in PCR. Some clones are missing from TCRdb's copy, which holds only in-frame ones; the method was immunoSEQ multiplex PCR. This specimen shows tens of thousands of clones; the ten leading clones hold about 4.5%. CDR1 is SGHTS, CDR2 YDEGEE, per germline. The CDR3 sequence is 12 residues long. The V and J ends lost 0 bases and 6 bases respectively, with 4 bases between them. A word on this clone: Its antigen remains unidentified.

The receptor was derived from a woman aged 40 to 50 in good health and CMV-seropositive. The sample was PBMCs. The chain has TRBV5-8 and TRBJ2-1; D uncertain. CDR3: CASSLGGNEQFF. The CDR3 DNA is TGTGCCAGCAGCTTGGGCGGCAATGAGCAGTTCTTC.